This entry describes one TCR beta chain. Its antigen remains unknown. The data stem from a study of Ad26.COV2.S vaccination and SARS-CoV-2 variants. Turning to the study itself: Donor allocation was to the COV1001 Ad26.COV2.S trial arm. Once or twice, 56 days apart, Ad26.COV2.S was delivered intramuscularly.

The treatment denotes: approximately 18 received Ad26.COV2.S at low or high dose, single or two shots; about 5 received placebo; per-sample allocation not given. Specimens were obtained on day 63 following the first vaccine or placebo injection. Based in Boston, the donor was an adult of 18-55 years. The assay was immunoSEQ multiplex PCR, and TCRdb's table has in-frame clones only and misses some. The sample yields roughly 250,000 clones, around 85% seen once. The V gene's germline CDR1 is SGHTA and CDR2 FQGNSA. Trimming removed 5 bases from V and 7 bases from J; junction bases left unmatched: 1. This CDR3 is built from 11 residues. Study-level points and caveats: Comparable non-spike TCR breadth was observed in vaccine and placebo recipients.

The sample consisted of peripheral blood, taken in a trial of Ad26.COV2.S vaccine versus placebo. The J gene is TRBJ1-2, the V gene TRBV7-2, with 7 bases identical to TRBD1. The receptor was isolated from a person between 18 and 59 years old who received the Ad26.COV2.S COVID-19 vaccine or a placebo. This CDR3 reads CASSDRVGYTF. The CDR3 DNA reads TGTGCCAGCAGCGACAGGGTTGGCTACACCTTC.